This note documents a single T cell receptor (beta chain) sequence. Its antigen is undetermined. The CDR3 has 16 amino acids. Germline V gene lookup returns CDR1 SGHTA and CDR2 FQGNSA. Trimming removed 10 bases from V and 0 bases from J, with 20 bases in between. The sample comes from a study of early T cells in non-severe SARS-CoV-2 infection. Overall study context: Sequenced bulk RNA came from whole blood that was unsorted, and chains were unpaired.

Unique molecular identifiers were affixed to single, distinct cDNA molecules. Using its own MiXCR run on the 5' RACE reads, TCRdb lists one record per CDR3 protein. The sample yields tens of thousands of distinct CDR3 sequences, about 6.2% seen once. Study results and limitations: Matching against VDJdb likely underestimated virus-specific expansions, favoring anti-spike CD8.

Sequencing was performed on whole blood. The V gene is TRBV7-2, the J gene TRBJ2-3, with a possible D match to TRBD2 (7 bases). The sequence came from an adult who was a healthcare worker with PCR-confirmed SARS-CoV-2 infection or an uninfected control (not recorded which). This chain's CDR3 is CATSTGGAPSTDTQYF. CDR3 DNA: TGTGCCACCTCGACGGGGGGCGCCCCTAGCACAGATACGCAGTATTTT.